This T cell receptor (beta chain) emerged from a study of blood T cell repertoires in COVID-19. About the study: Spain, Italy and the United States supplied samples that represented acute and convalescent COVID-19. In each case, the material was cDNA or gDNA derived from T cells, B-cell-depleted T cells, or PBMCs.

This clone has more than one count but fewer than ten. Germline CDR1 is SEHNR and CDR2 is FQNEAQ (reference sequence). The CDR3 has 13 amino acids. Trimming left V 1 base short and J 8 bases short, with 8 bases between. As processed by the authors: Amplification with reference gene primers provided the estimates of nucleated cell counts. The data were produced by immunoSEQ multiplex PCR, yet TCRdb's version contains in-frame clones alone and is incomplete. That table furnishes V, J and clone size, whereas the DNA furnished D and trimming. The repertoire holds 200,000 to 250,000 clones, with 80% to 90% as singletons.

The source of this sequence is a woman aged 60-75 years who had recovered from COVID-19. The chain has TRBV7-9 and TRBJ1-4, with no clear D. The sequencing sample was made of peripheral blood. The CDR3 bases are TGTGCCAGCAGCTTAGGTCGTGAGGAAAAACTGTTTTTT. Its translation is CASSLGREEKLFF.